A single sample is the source of the 9 T cell receptor beta chains below, sequenced in a study of T-cell reconstitution after alpha-beta-depleted transplantation in children. Unique molecular identifiers were incorporated during preparation of the TCRbeta library. TCRdb itself ran the PCR reads through MiXCR, one entry per CDR3 protein. The table lists about 610,000 distinct CDR3 sequences, more than 9% of them singletons. The source was PBMCs from the stem cell graft donor, collected from the stem cell graft. The receptors shown here come from a human donor who donated a stem cell graft to a child with acute myeloid leukemia.

The rearrangement uses TRBV30 and TRBJ1-1; weak D call: TRBD1 (6 bases). CDR1 and CDR2 (germline): GTSNPN, SVGIG (reference sequence). Between the trimmed V and J ends, which lost 1 base and 1 base, there was a span of 13 bases. The CDR3 loop spans 15 amino acids. CDR3 bases: TGTGCCTGGAGTGGGGGGCGCAGAGAGAACACTGAAGCTTTCTTT. Its protein product is CAWSGGRRENTEAFF.

In its sample, this clonotype was seen a few times. The J gene is TRBJ2-3, the V gene TRBV6-1; 9 bases fit TRBD2. Trimming cost V 10 bases and J 1 base; bases outside gene matches: 3. CDR3 length: 13 residues. CDR1 is MNHNS and CDR2 is SASEGT in the germline V gene. CDR3 residues: CATRTSGTDTQYF. DNA of the CDR3: TGTGCCACCCGGACTAGCGGCACAGATACGCAGTATTTT.

In its sample, this clonotype was seen many times. The V and J genes are TRBV5-1 and TRBJ2-7; perhaps D is TRBD1 or TRBD2 (5 bases each). Trimming stripped 0 bases from V and 2 bases from J, with 15 bases between. In germline, CDR1 is SGHRS, CDR2 YFSETQ. The CDR3 has 16 amino acids. CDR3 nucleotide sequence: TGCGCCAGCAGCTTGGAACCCCGGGGCCGAACCTACGAGCAGTACTTC. Amino acid sequence: CASSLEPRGRTYEQYF.

In this sample, this clonotype turned up many times. The rearrangement links TRBV5-1 to TRBJ2-2; TRBD2 aligns across 7 bases. The J segment lost 6 bases and the V segment lost 0 bases, leaving 8 bases of the junction unmatched. Per germline, CDR1 SGHRS and CDR2 YFSETQ. CDR3 size: 16 residues. The CDR3 loop is CASSLVSGNLPGELFF. The DNA of the CDR3 is TGCGCCAGCAGCTTGGTGAGCGGGAACCTCCCCGGGGAGCTGTTTTTT.

In its sample, this clonotype was seen a few times. The rearrangement uses TRBV12-3 or TRBV12-4 and TRBJ1-5; D unresolved. CDR3 length: 12 amino acids. The germline V and J ends were trimmed by 5 bases and 9 bases, with 11 bases remaining between them. CDR3 residues: CASSNAGGPQHF. CDR3 in DNA: TGTGCCAGCAGTAACGCAGGCGGGCCCCAGCATTTT.

This clonotype was recorded at least ten times. V is TRBV30 and J is TRBJ1-1, with TRBD1 as a possible D gene (5 bases). Germline V lookup: CDR1 GTSNPN, CDR2 SVGIG (reference sequence). V shed 0 bases and J shed 10 bases, with 9 bases lying between them. The CDR3 has 11 residues. CDR3 bases: TGTGCCTGGAGTGTGGGGGTTCGAGCTTTCTTT. Encoded protein: CAWSVGVRAFF.

This clonotype was counted ten times or more. V and J are TRBV3-1 and TRBJ2-2; D ambiguous. The CDR3 contains 15 residues. CDR1 LGHDT and CDR2 YNNKEL come from the germline V gene (reference sequence). V dropped 4 bases and J dropped 3 bases, with 12 bases sitting between them. As DNA, the CDR3 is TGTGCCAGCAGCCCAATCCGAACCCACACCGGGGAGCTGTTTTTT. It specifies CASSPIRTHTGELFF.

This clonotype was seen a handful of times. This sequence joins TRBV29-1 and TRBJ2-4, with TRBD2 identical over 11 bases. Germline CDR1 SQVTM, CDR2 ANQGSEA. J lost 0 bases, V lost 1 base, and 5 bases had no gene match. The CDR3 loop spans 17 amino acids. The CDR3 loop reads CSVEGGLAELAKNIQYF. The CDR3 DNA is TGCAGCGTTGAAGGGGGACTAGCGGAACTAGCCAAAAACATTCAGTACTTC. Full variable domain (remainder filled in from reference TRBV29-1 and TRBJ2-4): SAVISQKPSRDICQRGTSLTIQCQVDSQVTMMFWYRQQPGQSLTLIATANQGSEATYESGFVIDKFPISRPNLTFSTLTVSNMSPEDSSIYLCSVEGGLAELAKNIQYFGAGTRLSVL.

This clonotype was seen repeatedly, ten times or more. V and J are TRBV9 and TRBJ2-1, with D perhaps being TRBD1 or TRBD2 (5 bases each). The germline V and J ends were trimmed by 4 bases and 1 base, with 12 bases remaining between them. The CDR3 runs to 15 residues. Germline V lookup: CDR1 SGDLS, CDR2 YYNGEE. CDR3 in DNA: TGTGCCAGCAGCCCTGGGACGGCTTCCTACAATGAGCAGTTCTTC. It yields the protein CASSPGTASYNEQFF.